This TCR beta chain was sequenced in a study of identical twins. TCRdb re-called the 5' RACE reads through MiXCR, storing one row per CDR3 protein. This sample yields around 500,000 distinct CDR3 sequences, of which 13% to 15% are seen a single time; around 0.57% belongs to the top ten. All donors were healthy Caucasians. This clonotype has just a few counts. As yet, its antigen is unknown. Study-level findings and limits: Where out-of-frame alpha sequences were twin-shared, they showed excess low generation probability.

These data were likewise used in another study, on yellow fever vaccine responses in identical twins.

The sequenced sample consisted of CD4+ T cells sorted from blood. The receptor's source is a woman aged 18-29 years in good health.

CDR3 in DNA: TGTGCCATGCGACTAGCGGGAGCGGGAGATACGCAGTATTTT. Protein sequence: CAMRLAGAGDTQYF. The chain links TRBV10-3 to TRBJ2-3; TRBD2 matches 12 bases. After removal of 9 bases from V and 5 bases from J, the junction contained 6 bases not matched to a gene. Germline V gives CDR1 ENHRY, CDR2 SYGVKD. There are 14 residues in the CDR3.